This T cell receptor beta chain was sequenced during a study of a mutant IDH1 vaccine in newly diagnosed glioma. Study context: Patients were pretreated with radiotherapy, temozolomide, or both, mostly both.

The assay was immunoSEQ multiplex PCR, and TCRdb's table has in-frame clones only and misses some. The profile covers around 32,000 clones, with under 85% appearing a single time and almost 9.5% taken by the ten largest. As for time point: week 35, safety follow-up. What each vaccine dose contained was 300 ug of mutant IDH1 20-mer peptide, accompanied by topical imiquimod. Donor tumors were new WHO grade 3 or 4 IDH1-mutant, ATRX-lost astrocytomas. Notes on this clone: Its antigen is currently unknown.

This CDR3 comprises 17 residues. The junction had 21 bases not matched to a gene; V was cut back by 8 bases and J by 8 bases. Germline V gives CDR1 GTSNPN, CDR2 SVGIG (reference sequence). This specimen consisted of PBMCs, obtained from a glioma patient whose treatment included an IDH1 peptide vaccine. The chain employs TRBV30 and TRBJ1-4; 9 bases agree with TRBD1. The receptor was isolated from a woman between 25 and 40 years old with glioma. Some clones in this sample may be carry-over from other donors' samples. The CDR3 region is CAAGGTGGLGGEEKLFF. The CDR3 bases are TGTGCCGCAGGAGGAACAGGGGGCCTGGGAGGAGAGGAAAAACTGTTTTTT.